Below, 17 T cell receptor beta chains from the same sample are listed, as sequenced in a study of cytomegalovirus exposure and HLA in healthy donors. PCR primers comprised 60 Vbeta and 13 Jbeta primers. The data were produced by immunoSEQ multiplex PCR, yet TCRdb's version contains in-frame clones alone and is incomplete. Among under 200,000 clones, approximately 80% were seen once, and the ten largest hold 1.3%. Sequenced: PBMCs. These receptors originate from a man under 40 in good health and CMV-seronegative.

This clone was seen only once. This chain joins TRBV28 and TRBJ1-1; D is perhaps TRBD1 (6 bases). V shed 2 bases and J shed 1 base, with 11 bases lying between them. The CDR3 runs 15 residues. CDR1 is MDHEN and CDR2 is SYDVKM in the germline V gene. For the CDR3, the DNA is TGTGCCAGCAGTTTAACAGGGATCAAGAACACTGAAGCTTTCTTT. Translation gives CASSLTGIKNTEAFF.

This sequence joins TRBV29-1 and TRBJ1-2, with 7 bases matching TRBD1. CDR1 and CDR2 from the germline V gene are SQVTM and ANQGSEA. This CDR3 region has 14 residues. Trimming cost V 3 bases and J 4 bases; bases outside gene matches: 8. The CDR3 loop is CSVDSRQGIYGYTF. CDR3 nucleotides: TGCAGCGTTGACTCGAGACAGGGAATCTATGGCTACACCTTC.

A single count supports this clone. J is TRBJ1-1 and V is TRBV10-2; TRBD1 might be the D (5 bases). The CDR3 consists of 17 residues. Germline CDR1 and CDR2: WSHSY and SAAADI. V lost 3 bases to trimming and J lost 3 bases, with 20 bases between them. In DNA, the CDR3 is TGCGCCAGCAGTGACCGGGGCGGGGTGGGACCGGACACTGAAGCTTTCTTT. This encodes CASSDRGGVGPDTEAFF.

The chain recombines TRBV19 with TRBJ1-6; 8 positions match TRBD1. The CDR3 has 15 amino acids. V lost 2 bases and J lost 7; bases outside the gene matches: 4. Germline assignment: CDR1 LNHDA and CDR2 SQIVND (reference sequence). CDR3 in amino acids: CASSIMRQGNSPLHF. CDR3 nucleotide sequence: TGTGCCAGTAGTATAATGCGACAGGGGAATTCACCCCTCCACTTT.

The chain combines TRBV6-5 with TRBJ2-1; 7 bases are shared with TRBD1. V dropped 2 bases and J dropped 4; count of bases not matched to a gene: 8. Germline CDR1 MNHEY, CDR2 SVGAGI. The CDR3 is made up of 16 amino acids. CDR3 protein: CASSYGTGAPYNEQFF. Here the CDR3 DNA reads TGTGCCAGCAGTTACGGCACAGGGGCCCCTTACAATGAGCAGTTCTTC.

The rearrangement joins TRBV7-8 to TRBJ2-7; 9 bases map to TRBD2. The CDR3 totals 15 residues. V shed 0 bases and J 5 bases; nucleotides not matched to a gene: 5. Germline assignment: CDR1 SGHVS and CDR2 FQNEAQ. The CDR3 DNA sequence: TGTGCCAGCAGCTTAGCAGCGGGAGGTTTAAACGAGCAGTACTTC. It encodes CASSLAAGGLNEQYF. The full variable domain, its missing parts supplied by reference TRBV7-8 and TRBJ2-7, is GAGVSQSPRYKVAKRGQDVALRCDPISGHVSLFWYQQALGQGPEFLTYFQNEAQLDKSGLPSDRFFAERPEGSVSTLKIQRTQQEDSAVYLCASSLAAGGLNEQYFGPGTRLTVT.

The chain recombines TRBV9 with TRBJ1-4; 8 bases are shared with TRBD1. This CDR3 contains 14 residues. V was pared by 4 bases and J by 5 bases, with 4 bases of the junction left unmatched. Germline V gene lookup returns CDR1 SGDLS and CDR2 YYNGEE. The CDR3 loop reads CASSPWTGNEKLFF. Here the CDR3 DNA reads TGTGCCAGCAGCCCCTGGACAGGGAATGAAAAACTGTTTTTT. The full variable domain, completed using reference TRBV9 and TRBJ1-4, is DSGVTQTPKHLITATGQRVTLRCSPRSGDLSVYWYQQSLDQGLQFLIQYYNGEERAKGNILERFSAQQFPDLHSELNLSSLELGDSALYFCASSPWTGNEKLFFGSGTQLSVL.

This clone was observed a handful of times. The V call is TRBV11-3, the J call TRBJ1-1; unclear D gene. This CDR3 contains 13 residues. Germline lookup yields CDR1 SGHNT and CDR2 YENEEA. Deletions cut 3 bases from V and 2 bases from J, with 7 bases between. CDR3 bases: TGTGCCAGCAGCTTCGGGGAAAACACTGAAGCTTTCTTT. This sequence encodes CASSFGENTEAFF. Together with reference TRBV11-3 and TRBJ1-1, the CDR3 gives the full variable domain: EAGVVQSPRYKIIEKKQPVAFWCNPISGHNTLYWYLQNLGQGPELLIRYENEEAVDDSQLPKDRFSAERLKGVDSTLKIQPAELGDSAVYLCASSFGENTEAFFGQGTRLTVV.

Here the CDR3 reads CASTPGLASYEQYF. The CDR3 region has the DNA TGTGCCAGCACCCCGGGACTAGCCTCCTACGAGCAGTACTTC. V is TRBV6-1 and J is TRBJ2-7, with 9 positions matching TRBD2. Germline values: CDR1 MNHNS, CDR2 SASEGT. The V segment lost 7 bases and the J segment 0 bases; nucleotides outside the gene matches: 4. The CDR3 is made up of 14 amino acids.

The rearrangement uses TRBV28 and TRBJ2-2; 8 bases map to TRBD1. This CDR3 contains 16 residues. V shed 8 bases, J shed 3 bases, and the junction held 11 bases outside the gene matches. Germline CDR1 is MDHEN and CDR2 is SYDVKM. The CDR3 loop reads CASAIPGGGYTGELFF. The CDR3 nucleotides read TGTGCCAGCGCAATTCCAGGGGGCGGGTACACCGGGGAGCTGTTTTTT.

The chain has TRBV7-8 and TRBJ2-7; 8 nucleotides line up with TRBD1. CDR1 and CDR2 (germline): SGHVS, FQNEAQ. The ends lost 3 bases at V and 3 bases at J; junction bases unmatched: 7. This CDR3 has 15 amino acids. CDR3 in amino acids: CASSFMTGVIYEQYF. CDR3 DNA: TGTGCCAGCAGCTTCATGACAGGGGTTATCTACGAGCAGTACTTC. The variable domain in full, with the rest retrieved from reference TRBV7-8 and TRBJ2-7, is GAGVSQSPRYKVAKRGQDVALRCDPISGHVSLFWYQQALGQGPEFLTYFQNEAQLDKSGLPSDRFFAERPEGSVSTLKIQRTQQEDSAVYLCASSFMTGVIYEQYFGPGTRLTVT.

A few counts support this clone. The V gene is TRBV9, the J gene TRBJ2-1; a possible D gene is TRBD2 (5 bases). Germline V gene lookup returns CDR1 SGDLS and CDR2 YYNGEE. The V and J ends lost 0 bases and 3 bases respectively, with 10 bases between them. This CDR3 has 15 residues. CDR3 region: CASSVGLSVYNEQFF. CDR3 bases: TGTGCCAGCAGCGTAGGACTATCAGTCTACAATGAGCAGTTCTTC.

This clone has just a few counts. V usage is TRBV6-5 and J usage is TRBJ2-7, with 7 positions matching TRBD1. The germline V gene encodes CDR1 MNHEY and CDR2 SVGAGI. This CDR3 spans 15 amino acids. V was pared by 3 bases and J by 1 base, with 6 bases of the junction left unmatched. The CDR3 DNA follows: TGTGCCAGCAGTTATTACAGGGGCTTGTCCTACGAGCAGTACTTC. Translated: CASSYYRGLSYEQYF.

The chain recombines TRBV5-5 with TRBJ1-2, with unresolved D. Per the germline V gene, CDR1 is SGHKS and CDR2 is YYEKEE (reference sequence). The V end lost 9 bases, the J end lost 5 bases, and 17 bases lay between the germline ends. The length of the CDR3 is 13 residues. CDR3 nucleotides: TGTGCCACCGCAATTAGGGAGGGATATGGCTACACCTTC. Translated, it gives CATAIREGYGYTF.

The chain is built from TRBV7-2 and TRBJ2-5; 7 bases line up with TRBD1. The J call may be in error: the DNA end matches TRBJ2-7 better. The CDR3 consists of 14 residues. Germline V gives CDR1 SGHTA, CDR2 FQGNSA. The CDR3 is CASSLGQGLVEQYF. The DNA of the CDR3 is TGTGCCAGCAGCTTAGGACAGGGCCTCGTCGAGCAGTACTTC.

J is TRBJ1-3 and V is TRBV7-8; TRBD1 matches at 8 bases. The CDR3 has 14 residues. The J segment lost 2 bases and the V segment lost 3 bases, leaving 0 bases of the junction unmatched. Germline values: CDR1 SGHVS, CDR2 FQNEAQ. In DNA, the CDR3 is TGTGCCAGCAGCTTGGACAGGGCTGGAAACACCATATATTTT. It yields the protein CASSLDRAGNTIYF.

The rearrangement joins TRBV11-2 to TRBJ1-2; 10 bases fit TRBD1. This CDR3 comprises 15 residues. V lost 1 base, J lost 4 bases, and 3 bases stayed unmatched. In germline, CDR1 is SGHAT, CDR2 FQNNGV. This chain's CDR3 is CASSLGTGGTYGYTF. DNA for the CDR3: TGTGCCAGCAGCTTAGGGACAGGGGGTACCTATGGCTACACCTTC. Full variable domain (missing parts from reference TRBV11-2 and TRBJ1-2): EAGVAQSPRYKIIEKRQSVAFWCNPISGHATLYWYQQILGQGPKLLIQFQNNGVVDDSQLPKDRFSAERLKGVDSTLKIQPAKLEDSAVYLCASSLGTGGTYGYTFGSGTRLTVV.